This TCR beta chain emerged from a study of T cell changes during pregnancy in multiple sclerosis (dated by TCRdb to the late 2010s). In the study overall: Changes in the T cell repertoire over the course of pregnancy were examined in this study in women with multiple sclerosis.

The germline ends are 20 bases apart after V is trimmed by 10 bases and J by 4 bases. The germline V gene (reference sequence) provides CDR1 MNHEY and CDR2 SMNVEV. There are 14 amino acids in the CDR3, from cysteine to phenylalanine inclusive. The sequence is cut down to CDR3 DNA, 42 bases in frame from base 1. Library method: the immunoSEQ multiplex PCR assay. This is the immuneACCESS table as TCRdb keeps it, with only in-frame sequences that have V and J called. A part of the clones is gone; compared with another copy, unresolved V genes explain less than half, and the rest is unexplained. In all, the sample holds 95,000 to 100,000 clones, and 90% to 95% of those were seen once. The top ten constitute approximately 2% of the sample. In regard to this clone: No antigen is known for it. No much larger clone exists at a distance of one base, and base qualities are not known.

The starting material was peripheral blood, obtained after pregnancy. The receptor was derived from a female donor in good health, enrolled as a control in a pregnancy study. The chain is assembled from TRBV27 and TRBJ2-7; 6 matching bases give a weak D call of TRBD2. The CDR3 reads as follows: CATSGGNQVYEQYF. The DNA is TGTGCCACCTCCGGCGGGAATCAAGTGTACGAGCAGTACTTC.